One sample yielded the 25 T cell receptor beta chains listed below, sequenced in a study of early T cells in non-severe SARS-CoV-2 infection. MiXCR, applied by TCRdb to the 5' RACE reads, yields one record per CDR3 protein. Of fewer than 55,000 distinct CDR3 sequences in the sample, about 9.1% were seen once. The sample comprised whole blood. These TCRs come from an adult who was a healthcare worker with PCR-confirmed SARS-CoV-2 infection or an uninfected control (not recorded which).

This clonotype has just a few counts. This rearrangement joins TRBV7-3 to TRBJ1-4, with D perhaps matching TRBD1 (5 bases). The germline gives CDR1 SGHTA, CDR2 FQGTGA. This CDR3 is built from 13 residues. With 5 bases removed from V and 7 bases from J, the gap between germline ends came to 11 bases. The CDR3 DNA reads TGTGCCAGCAGCGCTCAGAGGGGTGAAAAACTGTTTTTT. Encoded protein: CASSAQRGEKLFF.

This clonotype was counted many times. The gene calls are TRBV7-6 and TRBJ2-1, with D perhaps being TRBD1 or TRBD2 (5 bases each). V lost 5 bases to trimming and J lost 8 bases, with 16 bases between them. Germline assignment: CDR1 SGHVS and CDR2 FNYEAQ. There are 14 residues in the CDR3. The CDR3 is CASSPPPGPDEQFF. CDR3 coding DNA: TGTGCCAGCAGCCCTCCTCCGGGGCCAGATGAGCAGTTCTTC.

This clonotype came up many times. The CDR3 here is CASSYTVSYNEQFF. The CDR3 nucleotides are TGTGCCAGCAGTTACACGGTCTCCTACAATGAGCAGTTCTTC. The chain combines TRBV6-5 with TRBJ2-1; D gene ambiguous. The length of the CDR3 is 14 residues. Germline V gene lookup returns CDR1 MNHEY and CDR2 SVGAGI. V lost 2 bases, J lost 0 bases, and 5 bases lay in between.

V gene TRBV7-3 combines with J gene TRBJ2-1; 7 bases match TRBD2. The CDR3 extends over 15 amino acids. The germline V gene has CDR1 SGHTA and CDR2 FQGTGA. The ends lost 2 bases at V and 7 bases at J; junction bases unmatched: 8. The CDR3 bases are TGTGCCAGCAGCTTACCAGCGGGGCTATTTAATGAGCAGTTCTTC. This encodes CASSLPAGLFNEQFF.

In regard to this clonotype: A much larger clonotype is one base distant, so this may be a read error. The chain combines TRBV19 with TRBJ2-6; 8 positions agree with TRBD2. The CDR3 length is 17 residues. Germline V gives CDR1 LNHDA, CDR2 SQIVND (reference sequence). CDR3 coding DNA: TGTGCCTGTAGTCTCGGACTAGCTGCCTCTGGGGCCAACGTCCTGACTTTC. Encoded protein: CACSLGLAASGANVLTF.

There are many counts of this clonotype. The genes are TRBV12-3 or TRBV12-4 and TRBJ1-6; D may be TRBD1 (5 bases). V lost 6 bases and J lost 5, with 11 bases in between. The CDR3 totals 14 residues. The CDR3 loop reads CASSRTSHNSPLHF. DNA for the CDR3: TGTGCCAGCAGCCGGACAAGCCATAATTCACCCCTCCACTTT.

V and J are TRBV10-3 and TRBJ2-3; TRBD2 aligns across 7 bases. CDR1 and CDR2 (germline): ENHRY, SYGVKD. Germline trimming cut 0 bases from V and 2 bases from J; bases unmatched to any gene: 8. The CDR3 totals 17 residues. As DNA, the CDR3 is TGTGCCATCAGTGAGTCCCTGGGAGGGCCGAACACAGATACGCAGTATTTT. This gives the protein CAISESLGGPNTDTQYF.

The chain joins TRBV6-1 to TRBJ2-7; D is possibly TRBD1 or TRBD2 (5 bases each). The V end was cut by 2 bases, the J end by 4 bases, with 15 bases between. The CDR3 contains 15 residues. The V gene's germline CDR1 is MNHNS and CDR2 SASEGT. The CDR3, as DNA: TGTGCCAGCAGTGAATCTGGACATGGGGGATACGAGCAGTACTTC. Amino acid sequence: CASSESGHGGYEQYF.

At least ten counts were recorded for this clonotype. The V gene is TRBV20-1, the J gene TRBJ2-4, with TRBD2 as a possible D gene (6 bases). CDR3 size: 17 residues. Trimming removed 0 bases at V and 7 bases at J, with 22 bases between. From germline, CDR1 is DFQATT and CDR2 SNEGSKA (reference sequence). The CDR3 DNA sequence: TGCAGTGCTAGAGACTCCCTGAACGGGGGAGGTCTTAACATTCAGTACTTC. It is translated as CSARDSLNGGGLNIQYF.

This clonotype was seen ten or more times. The genes are TRBV2 and TRBJ1-1; TRBD1 aligns across 8 bases. With V trimmed by 1 base and J by 11 bases, 3 bases remained unmatched. Germline loops: CDR1 SNHLY, CDR2 FYNNEI. The CDR3 runs to 12 residues. In DNA, the CDR3 is TGTGCCAGCAGTGAAGGGACAGGGAAGGCTTTCTTT. It translates to CASSEGTGKAFF.

The rearrangement joins TRBV29-1 to TRBJ1-2; D might be TRBD1 (5 bases). V was trimmed by 3 bases and J by 4 bases, leaving 12 bases between them. The CDR3 covers 13 residues. The germline V gene encodes CDR1 SQVTM and CDR2 ANQGSEA. CDR3 in amino acids: CSVDKGLIYGYTF. DNA of the CDR3: TGCAGCGTTGACAAGGGACTAATCTATGGCTACACCTTC. The entire variable domain, with the rest obtained from reference TRBV29-1 and TRBJ1-2, is as follows: SAVISQKPSRDICQRGTSLTIQCQVDSQVTMMFWYRQQPGQSLTLIATANQGSEATYESGFVIDKFPISRPNLTFSTLTVSNMSPEDSSIYLCSVDKGLIYGYTFGSGTRLTVV.

This clonotype was counted many times. The rearrangement links TRBV18 to TRBJ2-3; the D is unclear. This CDR3 is 16 amino acids long. V dropped 1 base and J dropped 2 bases, with 13 bases sitting between them. Germline V gene data show CDR1 as KGHSH and CDR2 as LQKENI. The CDR3, as DNA: TGTGCCAGCTCACCACTATCCTACGGATACACAGATACGCAGTATTTT. It is translated as CASSPLSYGYTDTQYF.

This clonotype has more than one count but fewer than ten. V is TRBV27 and J is TRBJ2-7; D perhaps matches TRBD2 (5 bases). This CDR3 has 15 amino acids. From germline, CDR1 is MNHEY and CDR2 SMNVEV (reference sequence). Deletions cut 5 bases from V and 2 bases from J, with 16 bases between. This CDR3 is CASSPRGAAPYEQYF. The DNA for the CDR3 is TGTGCCAGCAGTCCCCGAGGAGCGGCTCCCTACGAGCAGTACTTC.

This clonotype appeared many times. This chain links TRBV9 with TRBJ2-7, with D maybe TRBD1 (5 bases). Germline CDR1 is SGDLS and CDR2 is YYNGEE. V lost 4 bases to trimming and J lost 3 bases, with 14 bases between them. The CDR3 covers 14 residues. In DNA, the CDR3 is TGTGCCAGCAGCTCTCACCCAGGGCTCTACGAGCAGTACTTC. Its translation is CASSSHPGLYEQYF.

In this sample, this clonotype turned up a few times. V and J are TRBV10-3 and TRBJ1-1, with D possibly matching TRBD1 (5 bases). V lost 10 bases to trimming and J lost 5 bases, with 17 bases between them. CDR3 length: 13 amino acids. Germline CDR1 and CDR2: ENHRY and SYGVKD. Written as DNA, the CDR3 is TGTGCCACCTGGGCCCCGGGGGGGACTGAAGCTTTCTTT. Translating gives CATWAPGGTEAFF.

In this sample, this clonotype turned up many times. The CDR3 spells CASSMEFEQFF. The CDR3 nucleotides are TGCGCCAGCAGCATGGAATTTGAGCAGTTCTTC. The rearrangement joins TRBV4-1 to TRBJ2-1, with D hard to call. Germline values: CDR1 MGHRA, CDR2 YSYEKL. The CDR3 has 11 amino acids. The V and J ends lost 5 bases and 9 bases respectively, with 8 bases between them.

The chain links TRBV10-1 to TRBJ1-1; unclear D gene. Trimming stripped 2 bases from V and 4 bases from J, with 5 bases between. The germline V gene has CDR1 WNHNN and CDR2 SYGVQD (reference sequence). The CDR3 spans 12 residues. The CDR3 protein is CASSENPTEAFF. The DNA for the CDR3 is TGCGCCAGCAGTGAGAACCCCACTGAAGCTTTCTTT.

This clonotype was observed a few times. The CDR3 nucleotides are TGTGCCAGCAGTTTTTCCGGCCCGGGGCCTATAAGGGAGCTGTTTTTT. Its translation is CASSFSGPGPIRELFF. The chain joins TRBV12-3 or TRBV12-4 to TRBJ2-2, with D perhaps assigned TRBD1 or TRBD2 (5 bases each). The CDR3 extends over 16 amino acids. Deletions cut 3 bases from V and 9 bases from J, with 20 bases between.

This clonotype has a count of ten or more. The chain links TRBV6-5 to TRBJ1-6; D possibly corresponds to TRBD1 (5 bases). CDR1 and CDR2 (germline): MNHEY, SVGAGI. V lost 5 bases to trimming and J lost 4 bases, with 12 bases between them. This CDR3 has 15 amino acids. Here the CDR3 DNA reads TGTGCCAGCAGTCTAGACAGCCGATATAATTCACCCCTCCACTTT. Translated, it gives CASSLDSRYNSPLHF.

This clonotype has at least ten counts. The chain couples TRBV29-1 to TRBJ2-1, with 7 bases matching TRBD2. The CDR3 runs 12 residues. The V and J ends lost 7 bases and 6 bases, in that order; junction bases with no gene match: 6. Germline V gene lookup returns CDR1 SQVTM and CDR2 ANQGSEA. The CDR3 loop reads CSEREGPNEQFF. As DNA, the CDR3 is TGCAGCGAAAGGGAGGGACCCAATGAGCAGTTCTTC.

In its sample, this clonotype was seen many times. V usage is TRBV2 and J usage is TRBJ2-2, with 7 bases fitting TRBD1. The CDR3 runs 15 residues. Per the germline V gene, CDR1 is SNHLY and CDR2 is FYNNEI. Trimming took 11 bases from V and 1 from J; bases not matched to a gene: 10. CDR3 amino acids: CARDSGTVNTGELFF. CDR3 coding DNA: TGTGCCCGAGATTCCGGGACAGTGAACACCGGGGAGCTGTTTTTT.

The V gene is TRBV7-9, the J gene TRBJ2-1; possible D gene TRBD2, 5 bases. Trimming shortened V by 5 bases and J by 6 bases, and 8 bases separated the two germline ends. This CDR3 has 12 residues. The germline V gene has CDR1 SEHNR and CDR2 FQNEAQ (reference sequence). CDR3 sequence reads: CASSQRFNEQFF. The DNA for the CDR3 is TGTGCCAGCAGCCAGCGGTTCAATGAGCAGTTCTTC.

In this sample, this clonotype turned up many times. This chain connects TRBV7-2 to TRBJ2-2; 13 nucleotides agree with TRBD2. The trim removed 6 bases at V and 7 bases at J, leaving 8 bases unmatched. The CDR3 is 16 amino acids. Germline CDR1 reads SGHTA; CDR2 reads FQGNSA. CDR3 amino acids: CASRPVLAGGVGELFF. CDR3 bases: TGTGCCAGCAGACCCGTACTAGCGGGAGGGGTCGGGGAGCTGTTTTTT.

There are many counts of this clonotype. The chain is built from TRBV7-9 and TRBJ2-3, with D unclear. The CDR3 contains 14 residues. Germline V gene data show CDR1 as SEHNR and CDR2 as FQNEAQ (reference sequence). The germline V and J ends were trimmed by 1 base and 3 bases, with 8 bases remaining between them. The CDR3 spells CASSLGYVTDTQYF. The CDR3 nucleotides are TGTGCCAGCAGCTTAGGTTATGTAACAGATACGCAGTATTTT.

This clonotype has at least ten counts. The chain combines TRBV29-1 with TRBJ2-1; D gene uncertain. Germline values: CDR1 SQVTM, CDR2 ANQGSEA. This CDR3 is built from 10 residues. The germline V and J ends were trimmed by 7 bases and 10 bases, with 11 bases remaining between them. For the CDR3, the DNA is TGCAGCGCAAAGCTGGGGGAGCAGTTCTTC. The encoded protein is CSAKLGEQFF.